The clone carrying this T cell receptor beta chain was seen repeatedly, ten times or more. TCRdb independently ran MiXCR on the RT-PCR reads; one entry per CDR3 protein. The sample holds fewer than 800,000 distinct CDR3 sequences, approximately 15% seen once. In germline, CDR1 is LGHDT, CDR2 YNNKEL (reference sequence). CDR3 length equals 15 residues. Losses at the gene ends were 4 bases for V and 1 base for J; bases not matched to a gene: 6. This sequence joins TRBV3-1 and TRBJ2-5, with TRBD2 identical over 7 bases. Input material: memory CD4+ T cells from blood. This clonotype originated in a female donor in good health, serving as a healthy control. The CDR3 bases are TGTGCCAGCAGCCGGTTTCTAGCGGCCCAAGAGACCCAGTACTTC. Its protein product is CASSRFLAAQETQYF.